Listed below are T cell receptor beta chains from one sample, sequenced in a study of shared clonotypes between healthy human individuals. Generated by immunoSEQ multiplex PCR, the TCRdb table keeps only in-frame clones and is missing some. This sample carries approximately 2.3 million clones, approximately 93% of them seen once, and the ten largest clones take 0.39%. The specimen sequenced was naive CD4+ T cells from PBMCs. The source is a man between 18 and 29 years old in good health. Some clones in this sample may be carry-over from other donors' samples. CDR3s include the opening cysteine and the closing phenylalanine or tryptophan. The D gene is left open where the match is weak. Rows give clone size only sometimes, using once, few, many, or a class for an expanded clone.

v_gene	j_gene	d_gene	abundance	CDR3aa	CDR3nt
TRBV5-6	TRBJ2-3	NA	NA	CASSPFPELNVDTQYF	TGTGCCAGCAGTCCGTTCCCAGAGTTAAACGTAGATACGCAGTATTTT
TRBV4-3	TRBJ2-7	NA	NA	CASSQDWAREGATYEQYF	TGCGCCAGCAGCCAAGATTGGGCTCGGGAAGGGGCGACCTACGAGCAGTACTTC
TRBV5-4	TRBJ2-3	TRBD2	NA	CASNRGETRTDTQYF	TGTGCCAGCAACCGGGGGGAGACTCGCACAGATACGCAGTATTTT
TRBV7-6	TRBJ2-4	NA	NA	CASSPSSSNIQYF	TGTGCCAGCAGCCCCTCGAGCTCCAATATTCAGTACTTC
TRBV18	TRBJ1-1	NA	once	CASSPGDPLYTEAFF	TGTGCCAGCTCACCAGGGGACCCCCTATACACTGAAGCTTTCTTT
TRBV11-2	TRBJ2-7	NA	NA	CASSFQTAPEQYF	TGTGCCAGCAGCTTCCAGACAGCCCCTGAGCAGTACTTC
TRBV19	TRBJ2-2	TRBD2	NA	CASSIARPTSGRAGGELFF	TGTGCCAGTAGTATAGCCCGACCAACTAGCGGGAGGGCCGGTGGGGAGCTGTTTTTT
TRBV28	TRBJ2-1	NA	NA	CASSPPRTRYNEQFF	TGTGCCAGCAGTCCGCCGAGGACACGGTACAATGAGCAGTTCTTC
TRBV30	TRBJ1-5	NA	NA	CAWSPEWGSQPQHF	TGTGCCTGGAGTCCTGAGTGGGGGTCCCAGCCCCAGCATTTT
TRBV25-1	TRBJ1-5	NA	NA	CASSASWGIDSNQPQHF	TGTGCCAGCAGTGCCTCGTGGGGGATTGATAGCAATCAGCCCCAGCATTTT
TRBV14	TRBJ2-1	TRBD2	once	CASSPSKLAGAYNEQFF	TGTGCCAGCAGCCCCAGTAAGTTAGCGGGAGCCTACAATGAGCAGTTCTTC
TRBV7-3	TRBJ1-1	NA	NA	CASSLTGEGSEAFF	TGTGCCAGCAGCTTAACTGGGGAGGGGTCTGAAGCTTTCTTT
TRBV28	TRBJ2-7	NA	NA	CASSRSGTLEDEQYF	TGTGCCAGCAGTCGATCCGGGACATTGGAGGACGAGCAGTACTTC
TRBV2	TRBJ1-1	NA	NA	CASSATTVNTEAFF	TGTGCCAGCAGCGCCACCACGGTGAACACTGAAGCTTTCTTT
TRBV5-4	TRBJ2-2	NA	once	CASKGASAANTGELFF	TGTGCCAGCAAGGGGGCTAGCGCTGCGAACACCGGGGAGCTGTTTTTT
TRBV6-5	TRBJ1-1	NA	NA	CASSYGQLNTEAFF	TGTGCCAGCAGTTACGGGCAGTTAAACACTGAAGCTTTCTTT
TRBV5-1	TRBJ2-7	TRBD2	NA	CASSPKEREAHRDEQYF	TGCGCCAGCAGCCCAAAGGAGCGGGAGGCTCACAGGGACGAGCAGTACTTC
TRBV7-2	TRBJ1-1	NA	NA	CASSSQGLYTEAFF	TGTGCCAGCAGCTCGCAGGGCCTATACACTGAAGCTTTCTTT
TRBV27	TRBJ1-4	NA	NA	CASSRFMGGPATNEKLFF	TGTGCCAGCAGTCGATTTATGGGGGGCCCAGCAACTAATGAAAAACTGTTTTTT
TRBV6-1	TRBJ2-1	TRBD2	NA	CASHSGRGYNEQFF	TGTGCCAGCCACAGCGGGAGAGGGTACAATGAGCAGTTCTTC
TRBV18	TRBJ1-2	NA	NA	CASSPVTVFEDGYTF	TGTGCCAGCTCACCAGTAACGGTCTTTGAGGATGGCTACACCTTC
TRBV18	TRBJ1-5	NA	NA	CASSLTRGQPGQPQHF	TGTGCCAGCTCACTAACCAGGGGTCAGCCAGGTCAGCCCCAGCATTTT
TRBV10-2	TRBJ2-5	TRBD1	NA	CASRWTGPQETQYF	TGCGCCAGCAGGTGGACAGGTCCCCAAGAGACCCAGTACTTC
TRBV5-6	TRBJ2-2	NA	NA	CASSQLDWNTGELFF	TGTGCCAGCAGCCAATTGGACTGGAACACCGGGGAGCTGTTTTTT
TRBV7-2	TRBJ2-1	NA	NA	CASSLGQDFYNEQFF	TGTGCCAGCAGCTTAGGGCAGGATTTTTACAATGAGCAGTTCTTC
TRBV7-9	TRBJ1-2	NA	NA	CASSSQSTWGARYGYTF	TGTGCCAGCAGCTCCCAATCGACCTGGGGCGCCCGCTATGGCTACACCTTC
TRBV5-1	TRBJ2-5	NA	NA	CASSLEALQETQYF	TGCGCCAGCAGCTTGGAGGCCCTCCAAGAGACCCAGTACTTC
TRBV7-2	TRBJ2-3	NA	NA	CASSLVRDTDTQYF	TGTGCCAGCAGCTTAGTTAGAGACACAGATACGCAGTATTTT
TRBV30	TRBJ1-5	NA	NA	CAWADGDQPQHF	TGTGCCTGGGCGGATGGGGATCAGCCCCAGCATTTT